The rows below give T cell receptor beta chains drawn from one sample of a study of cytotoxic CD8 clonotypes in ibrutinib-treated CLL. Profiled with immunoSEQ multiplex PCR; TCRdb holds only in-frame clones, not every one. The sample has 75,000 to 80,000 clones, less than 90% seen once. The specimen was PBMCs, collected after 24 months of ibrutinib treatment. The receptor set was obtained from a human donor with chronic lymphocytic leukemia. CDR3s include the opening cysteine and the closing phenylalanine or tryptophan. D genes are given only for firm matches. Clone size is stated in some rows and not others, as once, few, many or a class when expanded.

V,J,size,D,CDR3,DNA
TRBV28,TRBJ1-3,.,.,CASSLPIGASGNTIYF,TGTGCCAGCAGTTTACCCATAGGGGCGTCTGGAAACACCATATATTTT
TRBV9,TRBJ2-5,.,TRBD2,CASSVGGTETQYF,TGTGCCAGCAGCGTCGGGGGGACGGAGACCCAGTACTTC
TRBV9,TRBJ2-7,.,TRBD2,CASSPRGLAGPSSYEQYF,TGTGCCAGCAGCCCCCGGGGACTAGCGGGACCTAGCTCCTACGAGCAGTACTTC
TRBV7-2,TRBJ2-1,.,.,CASSLVHQTYNEQFF,TGTGCCAGCAGCTTAGTGCATCAGACCTACAATGAGCAGTTCTTC
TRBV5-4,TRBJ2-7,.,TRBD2,CASSRGGSSSYEQYF,TGTGCCAGCAGCCGGGGGGGATCCAGTTCTTACGAGCAGTACTTC
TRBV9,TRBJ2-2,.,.,CASSVGGTGELFF,TGTGCCAGCAGCGTAGGAGGAACCGGGGAGCTGTTTTTT
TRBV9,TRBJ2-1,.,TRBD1,CASSKGQGENNEQFF,TGTGCCAGCAGCAAGGGACAGGGTGAAAACAATGAGCAGTTCTTC
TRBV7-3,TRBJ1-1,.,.,CASSSQSGTEAFF,TGTGCCAGCAGCTCCCAGAGTGGCACTGAAGCTTTCTTT
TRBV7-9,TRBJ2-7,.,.,CASSLQTPYEQYF,TGTGCCAGCAGCCTCCAGACCCCCTACGAGCAGTACTTC
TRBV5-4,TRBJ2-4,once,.,CASSSDRKGNIQYF,TGTGCCAGCAGCTCCGACAGGAAGGGGAACATTCAGTACTTC
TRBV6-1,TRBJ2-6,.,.,CASREGAGANVLTF,TGTGCCAGCAGAGAAGGGGCTGGGGCCAACGTCCTGACTTTC
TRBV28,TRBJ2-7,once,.,CASVGGAGEQYF,TGTGCCAGCGTTGGAGGTGCAGGCGAGCAGTACTTC
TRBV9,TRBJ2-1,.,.,CASSVSSDNEQFF,TGTGCCAGCAGCGTCAGCTCCGACAATGAGCAGTTCTTC
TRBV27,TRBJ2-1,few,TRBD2,CASYAPGGAFEQFF,TGTGCCAGCTACGCCCCGGGGGGGGCGTTTGAGCAGTTCTTC
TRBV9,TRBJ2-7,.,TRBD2,CASSVGDSGRRDEQYF,TGTGCCAGCAGCGTGGGGGACAGCGGGAGGCGGGACGAGCAGTACTTC
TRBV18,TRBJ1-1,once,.,CASSPLEQGFGVNTEAFF,TGTGCCAGCTCACCATTAGAACAGGGTTTTGGTGTGAACACTGAAGCTTTCTTT
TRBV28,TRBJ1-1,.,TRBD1,CASRTGTGNTEAFF,TGTGCCAGCAGGACCGGGACAGGCAACACTGAAGCTTTCTTT
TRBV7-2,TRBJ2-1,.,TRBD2,CASSYRGTSGIVNEQFF,TGTGCCAGCAGCTACAGAGGGACTAGCGGGATTGTGAATGAGCAGTTCTTC
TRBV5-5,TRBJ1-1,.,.,CASSPDTWHTEAFF,TGTGCCAGCAGCCCGGACACGTGGCACACTGAAGCTTTCTTT